The TCR beta chain described here comes from a study of Graves' ophthalmopathy and Graves' hyperthyroidism (dated by TCRdb to the late 2010s). With respect to the entire study: Peripheral blood was collected at initial diagnosis, before any treatment. The study used TCR beta repertoire signatures to distinguish Graves' ophthalmopathy from Graves' hyperthyroidism and to predict progression to ophthalmopathy. In total, 135 blood samples were TCR-sequenced: 43 ophthalmopathy, about 75 hyperthyroidism and about 17 hyperthyroidism-to-ophthalmopathy patients. To explore V-J signatures that distinguish ophthalmopathy from hyperthyroidism, a discovery set of 100 patients was enrolled, made up of more than 40 with ophthalmopathy and 57 with stable hyperthyroidism. The independent validation cohort included approximately 19 hyperthyroidism patients plus 17 patients who later progressed from hyperthyroidism to ophthalmopathy. In five or six hyperthyroidism patients, the T-cell repertoires found in thyroid tissue were compared with those found in blood. After sampling, hyperthyroidism patients received methimazole starting at 30 mg daily, and ophthalmopathy patients received high-dose intravenous methylprednisolone. The roughly 90 discovery patients were divided at random into training and test sets in a 7:3 ratio.

For repertoire sequencing, TCR beta CDR3 regions were amplified from RNA transcripts. A first-round RT-PCR used HTBI primers with the Qiagen OneStep RT-PCR kit, followed by a second-round multiplex PCR, size selection and purification. Libraries were sequenced on an Illumina HiSeq2000 using paired-end 100 bp reads. As for the original processing: Reads were processed with SOAPnuke, discarding reads with adapters, uncalled bases, mean Phred below 15, or no exact constant-primer or identifier match. COPE v1.2.5 was used to merge the high-quality paired reads. Each unique nucleotide sequence was treated as a clonotype, and MiTCR v1.1 was used to align the clonotypes to the IMGT TRB V, D and J references. The analysis was limited to V-J combinations with a frequency above 0.0001, which together covered 98% to 99.2% of repertoires. A TCR clonal expansion and chaos score per V-J combination was defined as the ratio of F50 clonal expansion to chaos observed in the TCRdist matrix. Features were reduced by Welch's t-statistics and random forest to around 14 V-J combinations, which fed a naive Bayes classifier. The Morisita-Horn index was used to measure how similar the thyroid and blood repertoires were. TCRdb reanalyzed the raw reads on its own, using fastp at Q25 for trimming and MiXCR for clone calling, and kept in-frame beta chains. For every CDR3 protein sequence, its rows merge into one entry that carries the most common genes and DNA. The V and J calls reflect TCRdb's pipeline rather than the authors' work. Counted in this sample were 200,000 to 250,000 distinct CDR3 sequences; approximately 28% of them appeared once. The leading ten clones occupy 9.1% of the sample.

This clonotype was detected many times. The antigen it binds to is not known. Per-nucleotide qualities are absent, and no much larger clonotype sits a single base away. Overall results and qualifications from the work: No statistical method was used to set the sample size in advance, and the investigators knew which group each participant was assigned to. Most of the expanded thyroid clonotypes with a frequency above 0.001 were also detected in blood, and it was suggested that the thyroid immune response may be reflected by blood repertoires. In validation, the model predicted ophthalmopathy progression with 55% to 71% sensitivity and around 72% specificity; around twelve predicted patients were CT-confirmed with GO in a median of approximately 6.2 months. The 13-signature model separated ophthalmopathy from stable hyperthyroidism with around 90% sensitivity and just under 84% specificity in cross-validation, and 80%/75% in the test set.

Patients with ophthalmopathy had moderately to severely active disease, with a Clinical Activity Score of 3 or more, a NOSPECS grade of 4 or more, and a disease duration of less than 3 months. Patients with other autoimmune diseases, uncontrolled infections, pregnancy or lactation were excluded from the study. Diagnosis relied on clinical symptoms, serum thyroxine, TRAb, thyroid ultrasound and orbital computed tomography. PBMCs were isolated from more than 8 ml of fresh peripheral blood by Ficoll-Paque density gradient centrifugation. Trizol reagent was used to extract the total RNA, and its quality was then checked on an Agilent 2100 Bioanalyzer. Trimming at the junction amounts to 1 base on V and 6 bases on J, and the germline ends lie 13 bases apart. CDR1 MGHRA and CDR2 YSYEKL were looked up in the germline V gene. The cysteine opens and the phenylalanine closes a CDR3 of 14 amino acids. Only the CDR3 region is kept as DNA, spanning 42 bases read in frame from base 1.

This sequence was found in a man aged 50-59 years with Graves' ophthalmopathy. Donor details come from another sample of the same person, matched by shared clones. The V and J genes are TRBV4-1 and TRBJ2-7; the D gene is possibly TRBD1 or TRBD2, each agreeing over 5 bases. The sequenced material came from peripheral blood. CDR3 protein: CASSQVVRGAEQYF. In nucleotides, the sequence is TGCGCCAGCAGCCAAGTCGTCCGGGGCGCCGAGCAGTACTTC.